These T cell receptor beta chains were read from a single sample in a study of esophageal squamous cell carcinoma under preoperative chemotherapy. TCRdb re-called the PCR reads with MiXCR, one entry per CDR3 protein. The sample includes about 32,000 distinct CDR3 sequences, around 50% of them seen just once. Sample collection occurred from a patient given preoperative chemotherapy. The receptors come from a human donor with esophageal squamous cell carcinoma. The donor label of this sample is uncertain. Both conserved end residues are trimmed from each CDR3. Fields, in order: CDR3 protein, V gene, J gene.

CDR3: ASSLSWNTEAF; V: TRBV7-6; J: TRBJ1-1
CDR3: ASSLGLQAGRADEQY; V: TRBV7-2; J: TRBJ2-3
CDR3: ASSPRVEGVAAQDIQY; V: TRBV7-2; J: TRBJ2-3
CDR3: ASRILAGGAEDTQY; V: TRBV7-8; J: -
CDR3: ASSIVRNTGELF; V: TRBV6-1; J: TRBJ2-2
CDR3: ASSTGRTDVNTDTLF; V: TRBV7-6; J: TRBJ2-2
CDR3: ASSSPGQGIWGANVLT; V: TRBV7-9; J: TRBJ2-6
CDR3: ASSLDAGIPTGTLY; V: TRBV7-2; J: TRBJ2-3
CDR3: ASSLGGGVSTDELF; V: TRBV7-6; J: TRBJ2-2
CDR3: AGSRGLAQDIQY; V: TRBV7-2; J: TRBJ2-4
CDR3: ASSLEGMTAKDMQY; V: TRBV7-6; J: TRBJ2-3